Only a few counts were recorded for the clone carrying this T cell receptor beta chain. The data stem from a study of blood T cell repertoires in COVID-19. Whole-study context: Samples came from the United States, Italy and Spain, spanning acute and convalescent COVID-19. Sources were T cells, B-cell-depleted T cells, or PBMCs; the material itself was cDNA or gDNA.

The germline V gene has CDR1 ENHRY and CDR2 SYGVKD. The V gene lost 6 bases and the J gene lost 8 bases, with 22 bases spanning the gap. The CDR3 consists of 15 residues. Original handling: Researchers report that nucleated cell counts were estimated from reference gene primer amplification. Sequenced by immunoSEQ multiplex PCR; TCRdb stores in-frame clones only, minus some. V and J calls and clone size come straight from that table; D and trimming were deduced from the DNA. Among 60,000 to 70,000 clones listed, 82% were seen once. The sequenced material came from peripheral blood. The TCR sequence derives from a man between 60 and 70 years old with acute or convalescent COVID-19. This chain links TRBV10-3 with TRBJ1-2; D might be TRBD1 (6 bases). The CDR3, as DNA: TGTGCCATCAGGGAACAGGGACCTCGGGTGGAGGGCTACACCTTC. This sequence encodes CAIREQGPRVEGYTF.